The 18 T cell receptor beta chains below all came from one sample that was sequenced in a study of OX40 agonist ivuxolimab in advanced cancers. The table came from immunoSEQ multiplex PCR; TCRdb's copy has only in-frame clones and leaves some out. The sample lists about 84,000 clones; approximately 84% were seen once. Sequencing used CD4+ or CD8+ T cells sorted from blood, obtained in a trial of the OX40 agonist ivuxolimab. The receptors were gathered from an adult with an advanced solid tumor such as melanoma, head and neck, liver or kidney cancer.

The rearrangement joins TRBV19 to TRBJ2-5; D is tentatively TRBD1 or TRBD2 (5 bases each). The CDR3 runs 13 residues. The ends were cut back, 1 base at V and 9 bases at J, with 12 bases in the middle. Germline V CDR1 and CDR2: LNHDA, SQIVND (reference sequence). CDR3 bases: TGTGCCAGTAGTATAGTTGGGACGGCGGCCCAGTACTTC. The encoded protein is CASSIVGTAAQYF.

The chain combines TRBV7-8 with TRBJ2-2; 8 positions match TRBD2. CDR3 length equals 16 residues. CDR1 and CDR2 from the germline V gene are SGHVS and FQNEAQ. The V and J ends lost 5 bases and 3 bases, in that order; junction bases with no gene match: 8. CDR3 residues: CASSARGGADTGELFF. The CDR3, as DNA: TGTGCCAGCAGCGCCCGGGGGGGGGCGGACACCGGGGAGCTGTTTTTT.

The V gene is TRBV7-2, the J gene TRBJ1-1, with D maybe TRBD1 (5 bases). The germline V gene encodes CDR1 SGHTA and CDR2 FQGNSA. This CDR3 has 14 residues. V lost 5 bases, J lost 4 bases, and 14 bases lay in between. DNA for the CDR3: TGTGCCAGCAGCAGTGGGGGAGGGCTCACTGAAGCTTTCTTT. The encoded protein is CASSSGGGLTEAFF.

On this clone itself: Other DNA sequences in the same sample also yield this CDR3. V and J are TRBV7-2 and TRBJ2-5; D unclear. Trimming removed 5 bases at V and 5 bases at J, with 6 bases between. From germline, CDR1 is SGHTA and CDR2 FQGNSA. This CDR3 region has 11 residues. CDR3 nucleotides: TGTGCCAGCAGCCCGCAGGAGACCCAGTACTTC. The encoded protein is CASSPQETQYF. Filled out from reference TRBV7-2 and TRBJ2-5, the complete variable domain reads GAGVSQSPSNKVTEKGKDVELRCDPISGHTALYWYRQSLGQGLEFLIYFQGNSAPDKSGLPSDRFSAERTGGSVSTLTIQRTQQEDSAVYLCASSPQETQYFGPGTRLLVL.

The chain joins TRBV9 to TRBJ2-1; possible D gene TRBD2, 7 bases. The CDR3 is 20 amino acids. Trimming took off 4 bases at V and 4 bases at J, with 30 bases between the two ends. Per germline, CDR1 SGDLS and CDR2 YYNGEE. The CDR3 loop reads CASSPYLVGGGPWGYNEQFF. CDR3 nucleotides: TGTGCCAGCAGCCCTTATCTCGTAGGGGGAGGGCCCTGGGGATACAATGAGCAGTTCTTC.

The chain employs TRBV10-3 and TRBJ1-6; TRBD1 aligns across 7 bases. V lost 7 bases, J lost 4 bases, and 10 bases stayed unmatched. This CDR3 spans 16 amino acids. Looked up from germline, CDR1 is ENHRY and CDR2 is SYGVKD. The CDR3 DNA follows: TGTGCCATCACCCAGGACAGGTCAACTTATAATTCACCCCTCCACTTT. Translated, it gives CAITQDRSTYNSPLHF.

The chain carries TRBV7-2 and TRBJ2-3; 10 nucleotides match TRBD2. Per the germline V gene, CDR1 is SGHTA and CDR2 is FQGNSA. V lost 5 bases to trimming and J lost 5 bases; unmatched junction nucleotides: 10. The CDR3 is made up of 16 amino acids. CDR3 coding DNA: TGTGCCAGCAGCCGCAATAGCGGGGGGAATGGAGATACGCAGTATTTT. Protein: CASSRNSGGNGDTQYF. Together with reference TRBV7-2 and TRBJ2-3, the CDR3 gives the full variable domain: GAGVSQSPSNKVTEKGKDVELRCDPISGHTALYWYRQSLGQGLEFLIYFQGNSAPDKSGLPSDRFSAERTGGSVSTLTIQRTQQEDSAVYLCASSRNSGGNGDTQYFGPGTRLTVL.

The chain links TRBV28 to TRBJ2-7; TRBD1 agrees at 7 bases. The germline V gene has CDR1 MDHEN and CDR2 SYDVKM. V was clipped by 8 bases and J by 2 bases; unmatched bases: 6. The length of the CDR3 is 13 residues. CDR3: CASFRQGPYEQYF. In DNA form, the CDR3 reads TGTGCCAGCTTCCGACAGGGCCCCTACGAGCAGTACTTC.

The V call is TRBV7-2, the J call TRBJ1-1, with D perhaps TRBD1 (5 bases). The CDR3 covers 14 residues. Germline CDR1 reads SGHTA; CDR2 reads FQGNSA. Trimming cost V 3 bases and J 7 bases, with 15 bases left between them. In nucleotides, the CDR3 is TGTGCCAGCAGCTTCGATGGGACTGGGGGTGAAGCTTTCTTT. Translation gives CASSFDGTGGEAFF.

V is TRBV6-6 and J is TRBJ2-5, with 8 bases identical to TRBD1. The J call may be mistaken, given a closer DNA end match to TRBJ2-7. CDR1 and CDR2 from the germline V gene are MNHNY and SVGAGI (reference sequence). The CDR3 runs 14 residues. The CDR3 DNA is TGTGCCAGCAGAAACGGACAGGGATTCTACGAGCAGTACTTC. Amino acid sequence: CASRNGQGFYEQYF.

The DNA of the CDR3 is TGTGCCAGCAGCCAAGATCGGCAGGGGGATTCACCCCTCCACTTT. This codes for CASSQDRQGDSPLHF. This sequence joins TRBV5-4 and TRBJ1-6; TRBD1 matches at 7 bases. Germline values: CDR1 SGHNT, CDR2 YYREEE (reference sequence). The CDR3 runs 15 residues. The ends lost 4 bases at V and 8 bases at J; junction bases unmatched: 9.

This chain links TRBV25-1 with TRBJ1-1; D not resolved. The V end was cut by 3 bases, the J end by 4 bases, with 12 bases between. The CDR3 spans 14 residues. Per the germline V gene, CDR1 is MGHDK and CDR2 is SYGVNS. The CDR3 loop is CASSDSRVTTEAFF. In DNA, the CDR3 is TGTGCCAGCAGTGATTCTCGGGTGACCACTGAAGCTTTCTTT. Filled out from reference TRBV25-1 and TRBJ1-1, the complete variable domain reads EADIYQTPRYLVIGTGKKITLECSQTMGHDKMYWYQQDPGMELHLIHYSYGVNSTEKGDLSSESTVSRIRTEHFPLTLESARPSHTSQYLCASSDSRVTTEAFFGQGTRLTVV.

The chain employs TRBV11-2 and TRBJ1-4; tentative D call: TRBD1 (5 bases). This CDR3 has 14 amino acids. CDR1 is SGHAT and CDR2 is FQNNGV in the germline V gene. With 5 bases removed from V and 8 bases from J, the gap between germline ends came to 15 bases. CDR3 in amino acids: CASSPWGRREKLFF. The CDR3 nucleotides read TGTGCCAGCAGCCCTTGGGGGAGGAGGGAAAAACTGTTTTTT. The variable domain in full, completed from reference TRBV11-2 and TRBJ1-4, reads EAGVAQSPRYKIIEKRQSVAFWCNPISGHATLYWYQQILGQGPKLLIQFQNNGVVDDSQLPKDRFSAERLKGVDSTLKIQPAKLEDSAVYLCASSPWGRREKLFFGSGTQLSVL.

This chain connects TRBV25-1 to TRBJ1-2; D is undetermined. The CDR3 has 12 amino acids. Germline values: CDR1 MGHDK, CDR2 SYGVNS. Trimming stripped 3 bases from V and 7 bases from J, with 9 bases between. The CDR3 reads CASSEASGGYTF. CDR3 nucleotides: TGTGCCAGCAGTGAGGCATCCGGTGGCTACACCTTC.

CDR3 residues: CATEDRGIHEQYF. CDR3 bases: TGTGCCACCGAGGACAGGGGTATCCACGAGCAGTACTTC. The chain recombines TRBV28 with TRBJ2-7, with 9 bases that match TRBD1. Trimming cost V 10 bases and J 5 bases; bases outside gene matches: 9. The CDR3 is made up of 13 amino acids. Germline values: CDR1 MDHEN, CDR2 SYDVKM.

In its sample, this clone was seen once. The chain joins TRBV5-4 to TRBJ1-3; D is unresolved. Trimming cost V 3 bases and J 2 bases, with 15 bases left between them. The CDR3 covers 16 residues. In germline, CDR1 is SGHNT, CDR2 YYREEE (reference sequence). Here the CDR3 reads CASSSGRWRAGNTIYF. The CDR3, as DNA: TGTGCCAGCAGCTCTGGACGGTGGAGGGCTGGAAACACCATATATTTT.

Comments on this clone: Other DNA sequences of this sample code for an identical CDR3. CDR3 loop: CASSSDRTPNYGYTF. CDR3 in DNA: TGTGCCAGCAGCTCGGACAGGACCCCCAACTATGGCTACACCTTC. The chain has TRBV7-9 and TRBJ1-2, with 7 bases matching TRBD1. Germline CDR1 SEHNR, CDR2 FQNEAQ (reference sequence). The CDR3 is 15 residues long. With V trimmed by 4 bases and J by 2 bases, 7 bases remained unmatched.

The J gene is TRBJ2-7, the V gene TRBV12-2; the table gives TRBD1 as D, unverified against the DNA. TRBV12-2 is termed a pseudogene. The CDR3 sequence is 17 residues long. The DNA for the CDR3 is TGTGCAAGTCGCTCGTACGAGGGGGACAGTCCTTCCTACGAGCAGTACGTC. It codes for CASRSYEGDSPSYEQYV.